This TCR beta chain was captured in a study of cytotoxic CD8 clonotypes in ibrutinib-treated CLL. TCRdb keeps only in-frame clones here, not all; method: immunoSEQ multiplex PCR. The sample contains about 130,000 clones, around 84% of which appear only once. This material consisted of PBMCs, taken after 24 months of ibrutinib treatment. The sequence derives from a human donor with chronic lymphocytic leukemia.

The CDR3, as DNA: TGTGCCAGCAGCTTGACTAGCGGGGGGTTTGAGCAGTTCTTC. Residues: CASSLTSGGFEQFF. The chain is built from TRBV5-4 and TRBJ2-1, with 12 bases fitting TRBD2. The CDR3 runs to 14 residues. Per germline, CDR1 SGHNT and CDR2 YYREEE (reference sequence). The trim removed 1 base at V and 9 bases at J, leaving 2 bases unmatched.